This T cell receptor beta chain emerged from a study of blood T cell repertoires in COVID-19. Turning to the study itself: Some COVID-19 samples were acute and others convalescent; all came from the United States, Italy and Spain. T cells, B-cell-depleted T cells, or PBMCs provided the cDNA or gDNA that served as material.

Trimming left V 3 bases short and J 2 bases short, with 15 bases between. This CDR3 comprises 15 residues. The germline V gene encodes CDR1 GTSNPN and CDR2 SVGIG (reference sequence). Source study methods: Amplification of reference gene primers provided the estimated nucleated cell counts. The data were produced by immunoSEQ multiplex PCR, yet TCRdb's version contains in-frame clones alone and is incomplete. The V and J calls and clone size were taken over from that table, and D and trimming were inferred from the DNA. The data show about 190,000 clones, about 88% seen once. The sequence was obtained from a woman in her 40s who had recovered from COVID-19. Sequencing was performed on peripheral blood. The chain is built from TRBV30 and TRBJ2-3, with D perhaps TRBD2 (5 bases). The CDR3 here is CAWRDDYSPTDTQYF. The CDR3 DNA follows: TGTGCCTGGAGGGACGACTATTCCCCCACAGATACGCAGTATTTT. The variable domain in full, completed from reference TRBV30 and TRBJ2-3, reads SQTIHQWPATLVQPVGSPLSLECTVEGTSNPNLYWYRQAAGRGLQLLFYSVGIGQISSEVPQNLSASRPQDRQFILSSKKLLLSDSGFYLCAWRDDYSPTDTQYFGPGTRLTVL.